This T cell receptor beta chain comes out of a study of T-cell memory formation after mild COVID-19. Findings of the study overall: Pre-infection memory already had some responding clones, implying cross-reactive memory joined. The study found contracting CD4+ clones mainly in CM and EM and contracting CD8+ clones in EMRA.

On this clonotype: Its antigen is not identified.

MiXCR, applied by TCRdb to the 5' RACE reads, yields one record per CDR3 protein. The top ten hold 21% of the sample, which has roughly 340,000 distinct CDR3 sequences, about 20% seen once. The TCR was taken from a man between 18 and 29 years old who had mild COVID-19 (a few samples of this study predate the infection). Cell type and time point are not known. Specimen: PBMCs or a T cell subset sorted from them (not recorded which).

The CDR3: CASSKSRGRDTNTEAFF. The CDR3 nucleotides are TGTGCCAGCAGCAAATCGCGGGGACGGGACACCAATACTGAAGCTTTCTTT. This sequence joins TRBV21-1 and TRBJ1-1; TRBD1, the table's D call, was not compared with the DNA. TRBV21-1 is a pseudogene locus. The CDR3 covers 17 residues.